The T cell receptor (beta chain) under discussion was sequenced for a study of blood T cell repertoires in COVID-19. Overall study context: The origin of the acute and convalescent COVID-19 samples was the United States, Italy and Spain. T cells, B-cell-depleted T cells, or PBMCs provided the cDNA or gDNA that served as material.

After removal of 4 bases from V and 3 bases from J, the junction contained 6 bases not matched to a gene. Germline V gene lookup returns CDR1 SGHKS and CDR2 YYEKEE (reference sequence). The CDR3 has 14 residues. Original handling: Reference gene primers were amplified, and this amplification served to estimate nucleated cell counts. Sequencing used immunoSEQ multiplex PCR; TCRdb keeps in-frame clones, though not all of them. That table supplies the V and J calls and clone size; D and trimming were determined from the DNA. The table records some 150,000 clones, about four fifths of them present only once.

The J gene is TRBJ2-7, the V gene TRBV5-5; 8 bases match TRBD1. This receptor was identified in a woman of 80 years or more with acute or convalescent COVID-19. The sequenced sample consisted of peripheral blood. The CDR3 here is CASSPRTGYYEQYF. In DNA, the CDR3 is TGTGCCAGCAGCCCCCGGACAGGGTACTACGAGCAGTACTTC.